This TCR beta chain was found in a study of early T cells in non-severe SARS-CoV-2 infection. Study-level points and caveats: Comparison of clonotypes with VDJdb favored anti-spike CD8 responses while missing private and CD4 specificities.

About this clonotype: Its target is not known.

The V end lost 7 bases, the J end lost 0 bases, and 11 bases lay between the germline ends. In germline, CDR1 is MNHNY, CDR2 SVGAGI (reference sequence). CDR3 length equals 14 residues. Researchers tagged individual cDNA molecules with unique molecular identifiers. TCRdb passed the 5' RACE reads through MiXCR, listing each CDR3 protein once. The sample carries approximately 52,000 distinct CDR3 sequences, around 8% recorded once. This TCR was sampled from an adult who was a healthcare worker with PCR-confirmed SARS-CoV-2 infection or an uninfected control (not recorded which). Material: whole blood. This chain uses TRBV6-6 with TRBJ2-3; no clear D gene. In nucleotides, the CDR3 is TGTGCCAGCACCCGCGCGACTAGCACAGATACGCAGTATTTT. Translated, it gives CASTRATSTDTQYF.